This is a list of T cell receptor beta chains from one sample in a study of identical twins. MiXCR was run by TCRdb on the 5' RACE reads, yielding one entry per CDR3 protein. Of 1.5 million to 2 million distinct CDR3 sequences listed, about 32% were seen once; the top ten hold approximately 0.29%. The sample was cord blood. Receptor source: a newborn girl in good health. Each CDR3 is given with its conserved first and last residue. Each record gives: V gene, J gene, CDR3 protein.

V gene: TRBV10-3; J gene: TRBJ1-6; CDR3 protein: CAISEGGDSYNSPLHF
V gene: TRBV10-3; J gene: TRBJ1-1; CDR3 protein: CAIKSDRNTEAFF
V gene: TRBV2; J gene: TRBJ2-1; CDR3 protein: CASSRHSVEQFF
V gene: TRBV30; J gene: TRBJ2-3; CDR3 protein: CAWSESPDTQYF
V gene: TRBV5-1; J gene: TRBJ2-5; CDR3 protein: CASSMPGLAGIKETQYF
V gene: TRBV29-1; J gene: TRBJ2-3; CDR3 protein: CSGYRGVTPDTQYF
V gene: TRBV20-1; J gene: TRBJ2-1; CDR3 protein: CSATPARQGLYEQFF
V gene: TRBV11-2; J gene: TRBJ1-2; CDR3 protein: CASSFRGYYGYTF
V gene: TRBV7-9; J gene: TRBJ2-3; CDR3 protein: CASSYLGGNTDTQYF
V gene: TRBV5-6; J gene: TRBJ2-5; CDR3 protein: CASSSAPGETQYF
V gene: TRBV20-1; J gene: TRBJ2-7; CDR3 protein: CSARLPTSSLSNEQYF
V gene: TRBV3-1; J gene: TRBJ2-7; CDR3 protein: CASSPWTSYEQYF
V gene: TRBV5-1; J gene: TRBJ1-5; CDR3 protein: CASSPGTGQHQPQHF
V gene: TRBV9; J gene: TRBJ1-2; CDR3 protein: CASSVGIGNYGYTF
V gene: TRBV9; J gene: TRBJ2-7; CDR3 protein: CASSVVLAGTYEQYF
V gene: TRBV2; J gene: TRBJ2-7; CDR3 protein: CASSPGRTEQYF
V gene: TRBV7-2; J gene: TRBJ2-3; CDR3 protein: CAGIYGGRTADTQYF
V gene: TRBV2; J gene: TRBJ1-4; CDR3 protein: CASSLDRPNEKLFF
V gene: TRBV20-1; J gene: TRBJ1-5; CDR3 protein: CSAPTLTLGTGDQPQHF
V gene: TRBV27; J gene: TRBJ1-1; CDR3 protein: CASSFRQGMGNTEAFF
V gene: TRBV27; J gene: .; CDR3 protein: CASSLSGQGCEQYF
V gene: TRBV28; J gene: TRBJ2-3; CDR3 protein: CASSLTPTSGNEGDTQYF
V gene: TRBV29-1; J gene: TRBJ2-1; CDR3 protein: CSGVTSSSEQFF
V gene: TRBV5-1; J gene: TRBJ2-1; CDR3 protein: CASSLTPTSILNEQFF
V gene: TRBV12-3/TRBV12-4; J gene: TRBJ1-2; CDR3 protein: CASSGTDNYGYTF
V gene: TRBV20-1; J gene: .; CDR3 protein: CSAQGLADSYNEQYF
V gene: TRBV19; J gene: TRBJ1-1; CDR3 protein: CASTGTEGLGTEAFF
V gene: TRBV3-1; J gene: TRBJ1-4; CDR3 protein: CASSQVVGGNEKLFF
V gene: TRBV5-6; J gene: TRBJ1-2; CDR3 protein: CASSGDFRNYGYTF
V gene: TRBV6-5; J gene: TRBJ2-7; CDR3 protein: CASSYSKGHLGYEQYF
V gene: TRBV7-6; J gene: TRBJ2-7; CDR3 protein: CASSLAEVTYEQYF
V gene: TRBV7-9; J gene: TRBJ1-6; CDR3 protein: CASSLQDGYNSPLHF
V gene: TRBV28; J gene: TRBJ2-3; CDR3 protein: CASSLSRFNTDTQYF
V gene: TRBV4-2; J gene: TRBJ2-1; CDR3 protein: CASSQVPRLDAYNEQFF
V gene: TRBV24-1; J gene: TRBJ2-6; CDR3 protein: CATSDPGPSGANVLTF
V gene: TRBV6-1; J gene: TRBJ1-2; CDR3 protein: CASSEVPGVVGYTF
V gene: TRBV20-1; J gene: TRBJ1-6; CDR3 protein: CMGRYNSPLHF